A selection of T cell receptor beta chains follows, all from one sample in a study of T cell responses to AZD1222 COVID-19 vaccine. TCRdb's table, derived via immunoSEQ multiplex PCR, lists solely in-frame clones and lacks some. The sample consists of under 170,000 clones, 94% of them appearing once. Sequences were derived from peripheral blood, sampled on day 0 of AZD1222 vaccination. These receptors were collected from an adult in good health. Both conserved end residues are part of each CDR3. Size is omitted from some rows. Given values are once, few, many or a class for expanded clones.

abundance,v_gene,j_gene,CDR3aa
once,TRBV7-2,TRBJ1-2,CASSARAYGYGYTF
.,TRBV14,TRBJ1-3,CASSPGHSGNTIYF
.,TRBV7-2,TRBJ1-4,CASSSRLGTNEKLFF
.,TRBV4-1,TRBJ1-6,CASSPGLALRRGSPLHF
.,TRBV28,TRBJ2-2,CASRLRGPGELFF
.,TRBV6-5,TRBJ1-2,CASSLDSIYGYTF
.,TRBV27,TRBJ1-6,CASTPRGSYNSPLHF
.,TRBV15,TRBJ2-5,CATSRALGPDQETQYF
.,TRBV6-2/TRBV6-3,TRBJ1-2,CASSSPVGYGYTF
once,TRBV11-2,TRBJ1-2,CASSLDRQYGYTF
once,TRBV5-1,TRBJ1-1,CASSLGTGGAGTEAFF
.,TRBV7-3,TRBJ2-1,CASSLRPSGSDNEQFF
once,TRBV7-8,TRBJ2-2,CASSLYGSGELFF
.,TRBV7-2,TRBJ2-1,CASRWGGEGNEQFF
.,TRBV5-1,TRBJ1-2,CASSPQTANYGYTF
.,TRBV3-1/TRBV3-2,TRBJ1-1,CASSQKSQYNTEAFF
.,TRBV5-1,TRBJ1-4,CASSFGRTSETNEKLFF
.,TRBV7-2,TRBJ1-5,CASSLGRGQQPQHF
.,TRBV24-1,TRBJ1-4,CAAEERGGEKLFF
.,TRBV13,TRBJ1-6,CASSSGGTPLHF
.,TRBV3-1/TRBV3-2,TRBJ1-5,CASSLTGTGGQPQHF
once,TRBV7-8,TRBJ1-1,CASSPKRWQETEAFF
.,TRBV28,TRBJ2-2,CASSFYTGRGRNTGELFF
.,TRBV4-1,TRBJ2-3,CASSQILGQPKQVGDTQYF
.,TRBV19,TRBJ1-1,CASSWGDGEAFF
.,TRBV27,TRBJ1-6,CASRAQGARSPLHF
.,TRBV11-1,TRBJ1-2,CASTRDRGRSGYTF
.,TRBV28,TRBJ1-4,CASSFIGAATNEKLFF
.,TRBV7-2,TRBJ1-6,CASSLNNSPLHF
.,TRBV5-1,TRBJ2-5,CASSLAGAGETQYF
.,TRBV4-1,TRBJ1-1,CASSQAGGHEAFF
.,TRBV6-5,TRBJ1-4,CASSRTGINEKLFF
.,TRBV5-1,TRBJ1-4,CASSSSTGTMTNEKLFF
.,TRBV7-9,TRBJ1-1,CASSRDRGMNTEAFF
.,TRBV6-4,TRBJ2-3,CASSETSGGTDTQYF
.,TRBV9,TRBJ2-1,CASSPWTSGGEQFF
few,TRBV19,TRBJ2-5,CATGEGRDQETQYF
.,TRBV6-5,TRBJ1-1,CASSYSWKTEAFF
.,TRBV4-3,TRBJ2-2,CASSHISGKTPGELFF
.,TRBV10-3,TRBJ1-2,CAISGDRSYGYTF
.,TRBV7-2,TRBJ1-2,CASSLMGIHGYTF
many,TRBV6-4,TRBJ2-2,CASSDGTDTGELFF
.,TRBV7-9,TRBJ2-1,CASSTTLVAGAYNEQFF
once,TRBV27,TRBJ1-2,CASSNPRTGGYTF
.,TRBV6-2/TRBV6-3,TRBJ1-6,CASSFEQGVYNSPLHF
.,TRBV3-1/TRBV3-2,TRBJ2-3,CASRSVLAGGLNTQYF
.,TRBV10-3,TRBJ1-5,CAISEVNRGYSNQPQHF
once,TRBV4-1,TRBJ1-1,CAVGQGNTEAFF
.,TRBV7-9,TRBJ1-2,CASSLWPGEYGYTF